The entry that follows covers one T cell receptor (beta chain) sequence. No antigen is known for it. These data originate in a study of T cells in Graves' hyperthyroidism and ophthalmopathy. Germline-derived CDR1 and CDR2 are LNHNV and YYDKDF (reference sequence). V shed 2 bases and J shed 2 bases, with 6 bases lying between them. The CDR3 length is 13 residues. Ophthalmopathy cases met thresholds of Clinical Activity Score at least 3, NOSPECS grade at least 4 and duration under 3 months. Amplification of TCR beta CDR3 regions was performed using RNA transcripts as template. With the HTBI primer set, the TCR CDR3 went through a first round of RT-PCR. In TCRdb, the multiplex PCR reads were re-called with MiXCR into one record per CDR3 protein. The table lists 350,000 or so distinct CDR3 sequences, around 18% of them singletons. Points from the study as a whole: Before onset, ophthalmopathy was predicted by the model a median around 6 months earlier. In the analysis, a 13 V-J model separated ophthalmopathy from stable hyperthyroidism.

The sequenced sample consisted of blood. The chain couples TRBV15 to TRBJ2-5; D is uncertain. The sequence derives from a woman aged 35 to 49 with Graves' ophthalmopathy. The CDR3 nucleotides are TGTGCCACCAGCAGAAATTTACAAGAGACCCAGTACTTC. It specifies CATSRNLQETQYF.